The present T cell receptor beta chain was sequenced within a study of cytomegalovirus exposure and HLA in healthy donors. Study-wide findings and caveats: A missense variant in DCLRE1C was later tied to TCR beta V- and J-gene trimming. Later analysis identified 16,000 or so TCR beta sequences associated with HLA alleles, using a false discovery rate threshold of 0.05.

While unrecorded immune exposures were likely, the donors were nominally healthy when sampled. The CDR3 extends over 16 amino acids. Trimming cost V 3 bases and J 4 bases, with 17 bases left between them. The V gene's germline CDR1 is SGHRS and CDR2 YFSETQ. Points on this clone: Its antigen is not identified.

A multiplex PCR was run with 60 Vbeta primers and 13 Jbeta primers. The method was immunoSEQ multiplex PCR; TCRdb's version includes in-frame clones alone and lacks a portion of them. Here the sample spans about 110,000 clones, 65% to 80% being singletons. Sequenced sample: PBMCs. The receptor comes from a woman between 45 and 60 years old in good health and CMV-seropositive. The chain recombines TRBV5-1 with TRBJ2-1, with a tentative D call TRBD2 (6 bases). The CDR3 DNA reads as TGCGCCAGCAGCTCCCAACCGGGACGGGGGTACAATGAGCAGTTCTTC. Protein product: CASSSQPGRGYNEQFF. The full variable domain, in which reference TRBV5-1 and TRBJ2-1 provide the parts outside the CDR3, is KAGVTQTPRYLIKTRGQQVTLSCSPISGHRSVSWYQQTPGQGLQFLFEYFSETQRNKGNFPGRFSGRQFSNSRSEMNVSTLELGDSALYLCASSSQPGRGYNEQFFGPGTRLTVL.